Listed below are T cell receptor beta chains from one sample, sequenced in a study of control samples from healthy donors and cancer patients. Using immunoSEQ multiplex PCR, the repertoire was profiled, and TCRdb retains in-frame clones only, with some absent. The profile shows approximately 82,000 clones, around 94% of them singletons. Input material: blood. These receptors were obtained from a woman between 18 and 29 years old in good health. Both conserved end residues are part of each CDR3. A D gene is named only where the DNA matches it firmly. For some rows the clone size is stated as once, few or many, or as a class when expanded; others skip it.

d_gene,v_gene,j_gene,abundance,CDR3aa,CDR3nt
NA,TRBV15,TRBJ2-6,NA,CATSRQSGANVLTF,TGTGCCACCAGCAGGCAGTCTGGGGCCAACGTCCTGACTTTC
TRBD1,TRBV6-4,TRBJ1-5,NA,CASSEGTGGGQPQHF,TGTGCCAGCAGTGAAGGGACAGGGGGCGGTCAGCCCCAGCATTTT
NA,TRBV10-2,TRBJ2-5,NA,CASSDAVGGFGQETQYF,TGCGCCAGCAGTGACGCAGTCGGCGGGTTCGGACAAGAGACCCAGTACTTC
TRBD2,TRBV9,TRBJ2-1,NA,CASSVDPGTSVYNEQFF,TGTGCCAGCAGCGTAGATCCAGGGACTAGCGTCTACAATGAGCAGTTCTTC
NA,TRBV7-6,TRBJ1-6,NA,CASSLGELTNSPLHF,TGTGCCAGCAGCTTAGGCGAACTTACTAATTCACCCCTCCACTTT
NA,TRBV7-2,TRBJ1-2,NA,CASSLNGHLYGYTF,TGTGCCAGCAGCCTCAACGGACACCTCTATGGCTACACCTTC
TRBD1,TRBV6-1,TRBJ2-3,NA,CASSEGQGRADTQYF,TGTGCCAGCAGTGAAGGACAGGGCCGCGCAGATACGCAGTATTTT
TRBD1,TRBV9,TRBJ1-4,NA,CASSARGAGTDNEKLFF,TGTGCCAGCAGCGCCCGCGGTGCGGGGACAGACAATGAAAAACTGTTTTTT
TRBD2,TRBV7-2,TRBJ2-1,NA,CASSFGILAGRSNEQFF,TGTGCCAGCAGCTTCGGAATTCTAGCGGGACGAAGCAATGAGCAGTTCTTC
TRBD1,TRBV7-9,TRBJ1-5,once,CASSLTGGQPQHF,TGTGCCAGCAGCTTAACAGGGGGCCAGCCCCAGCATTTT
NA,TRBV19,TRBJ2-6,NA,CASRQGYVLTF,TGTGCCAGTAGGCAGGGTTACGTCCTGACTTTC
TRBD1,TRBV12-3/TRBV12-4,TRBJ1-3,NA,CASRDSHNTIYF,TGTGCCAGTCGGGACAGTCACAACACCATATATTTT
NA,TRBV13,TRBJ2-1,NA,CASSSPPPREQFF,TGTGCCAGCAGCTCCCCCCCACCTAGGGAGCAGTTCTTC
NA,TRBV6-1,TRBJ1-1,NA,CASSDSKYTEAFF,TGTGCCAGCAGTGATTCTAAGTACACTGAAGCTTTCTTT
NA,TRBV6-4,TRBJ1-2,NA,CASSDDGQFYTF,TGTGCCAGCAGTGACGACGGGCAGTTCTACACCTTC
NA,TRBV3-1/TRBV3-2,TRBJ2-7,NA,CASSQFSSYEQYF,TGTGCCAGCAGCCAGTTCTCGTCCTACGAGCAGTACTTC
NA,TRBV23-1,TRBJ2-7,NA,CATPFRENYEQYF,TGCGCCACCCCTTTCCGCGAGAACTACGAGCAGTACTTC
TRBD1,TRBV28,TRBJ1-5,once,CASSSGQVGNQPQHF,TGTGCCAGCAGCTCGGGACAGGTGGGCAATCAGCCCCAGCATTTT
NA,TRBV21-1,TRBJ1-4,NA,CASSKNGYGNEKLFF,TGTGCCAGCAGCAAAAACGGATACGGTAATGAAAAACTGTTTTTT
NA,TRBV27,TRBJ2-7,NA,CASSSSLTYEQYF,TGTGCCAGCAGTTCCTCCCTAACGTACGAGCAGTACTTC
TRBD1,TRBV18,TRBJ2-3,once,CASSRDSPLILGTQYF,TGTGCCAGCTCACGGGACAGTCCTTTGATTTTGGGTACGCAGTATTTT
NA,TRBV28,TRBJ2-6,NA,CASSPPIYSGANVLTF,TGTGCCAGCAGTCCACCCATCTACTCCGGGGCCAACGTCCTGACTTTC
TRBD1,TRBV5-8,TRBJ1-1,NA,CASSYIKGAMDTEAFF,TGTGCCAGCAGCTATATTAAGGGGGCGATGGATACTGAAGCTTTCTTT
TRBD2,TRBV5-1,TRBJ2-2,NA,CASSLGVAGAGELFF,TGCGCCAGCAGCTTGGGGGTAGCGGGAGCCGGGGAGCTGTTTTTT
NA,TRBV27,TRBJ1-6,NA,CASSTGLSQLAGNSPLHF,TGTGCCAGCAGTACAGGGCTCTCTCAATTGGCCGGAAATTCACCCCTCCACTTT
TRBD1,TRBV7-3,TRBJ1-1,once,CASSPTGGSTEAFF,TGTGCCAGCAGCCCGACAGGGGGTAGCACTGAAGCTTTCTTT
NA,TRBV10-3,TRBJ1-4,NA,CAISGDQGEKLFF,TGTGCCATCAGTGGGGACCAAGGGGAAAAACTGTTTTTT
TRBD1,TRBV24-1,TRBJ1-5,NA,CATSESVTGTYQPQHF,TGTGCCACCAGTGAGTCCGTGACAGGGACCTATCAGCCCCAGCATTTT
NA,TRBV6-6,TRBJ1-1,once,CASSFREGNAEAFF,TGTGCCAGCAGTTTCAGGGAGGGCAATGCTGAAGCTTTCTTT
TRBD2,TRBV5-4,TRBJ2-7,NA,CASSLKPSGRGYEQYF,TGTGCCAGCAGCTTGAAGCCTAGCGGGAGGGGCTACGAGCAGTACTTC
NA,TRBV24-1,TRBJ1-2,once,CATRGGDGYTF,TGTGCCACCAGAGGGGGTGATGGCTACACCTTC
NA,TRBV19,TRBJ1-6,NA,CASSMNWVNNSPLHF,TGTGCCAGTAGTATGAACTGGGTGAATAATTCACCCCTCCACTTT
TRBD1,TRBV5-1,TRBJ2-5,NA,CASSLATGYGETQYF,TGCGCCAGCAGCTTGGCGACAGGGTACGGGGAGACCCAGTACTTC
NA,TRBV4-1,TRBJ2-7,NA,CASSQEESRSYEQYF,TGCGCCAGCAGCCAAGAAGAATCTAGATCCTACGAGCAGTACTTC
NA,TRBV20-1,TRBJ2-5,NA,CSASDGWGEETQYF,TGCAGTGCTAGTGACGGATGGGGGGAAGAGACCCAGTACTTC
TRBD1,TRBV7-9,TRBJ1-2,once,CASSLLPGTAVGSYYGYTF,TGTGCCAGCAGCTTATTACCCGGGACAGCGGTTGGGTCTTACTATGGCTACACCTTC